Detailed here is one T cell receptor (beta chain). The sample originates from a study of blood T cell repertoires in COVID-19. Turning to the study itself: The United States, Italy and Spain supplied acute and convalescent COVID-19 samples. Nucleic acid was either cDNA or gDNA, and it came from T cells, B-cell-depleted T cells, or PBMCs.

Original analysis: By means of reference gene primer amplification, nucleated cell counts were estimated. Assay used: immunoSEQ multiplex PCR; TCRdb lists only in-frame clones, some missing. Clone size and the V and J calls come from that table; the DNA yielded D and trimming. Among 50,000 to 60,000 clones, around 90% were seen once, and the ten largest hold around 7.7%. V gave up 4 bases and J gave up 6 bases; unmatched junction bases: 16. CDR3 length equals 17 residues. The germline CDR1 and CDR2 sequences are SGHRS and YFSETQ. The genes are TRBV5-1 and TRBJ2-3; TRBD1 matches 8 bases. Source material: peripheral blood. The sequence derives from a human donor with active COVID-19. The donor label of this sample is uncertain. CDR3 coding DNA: TGCGCCAGCAGCGGCCGGACAGGGAGCACGATGTACGATACGCAGTATTTT. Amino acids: CASSGRTGSTMYDTQYF. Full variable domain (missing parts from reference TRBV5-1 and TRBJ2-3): KAGVTQTPRYLIKTRGQQVTLSCSPISGHRSVSWYQQTPGQGLQFLFEYFSETQRNKGNFPGRFSGRQFSNSRSEMNVSTLELGDSALYLCASSGRTGSTMYDTQYFGPGTRLTVL.